This TCR beta chain was captured by sequencing in a study of blood T cell repertoires in COVID-19. Study-level background: Acute-phase and convalescent COVID-19 samples originated in the United States, Italy and Spain.

This table comes from immunoSEQ multiplex PCR, and its TCRdb copy is limited to in-frame clones, with some not included. In the table there are around 260,000 clones, more than 85% of which are singletons. Seattle-derived patients entered the study during active infection and were followed longitudinally. The V gene's germline CDR1 is MGHRA and CDR2 YSYEKL. The CDR3 consists of 15 residues. Trimming shortened V by 0 bases and J by 4 bases, and 10 bases separated the two germline ends. This sequence joins TRBV4-1 and TRBJ2-1; D unclear. This TCR was recovered from a person under 35 with COVID-19, enrolled during active disease. The specimen was peripheral blood. CDR3 region: CASSQDLAVYNEQFF. The CDR3 nucleotides read TGCGCCAGCAGCCAAGACTTGGCCGTTTACAATGAGCAGTTCTTC.